These T cell receptor beta chains were read from a single sample in a study of PD-1 blockade in classical Hodgkin lymphoma. Assay: immunoSEQ multiplex PCR; the TCRdb copy retains only in-frame clones and omits some. This sample has fewer than 20,000 clones, with around 72% found just once. The sequencing used CD4+ T cells from blood, collected before the fourth cycle of nivolumab. The receptors originated from a human donor with classical Hodgkin lymphoma. CDR3s include the opening cysteine and the closing phenylalanine or tryptophan. The D gene is left open where the match is weak. Size is omitted from some rows. Given values are once, few, many or a class for expanded clones.

J gene: TRBJ2-1
V gene: TRBV9
D gene: .
clone size: .
CDR3 protein: CASSVAQTKSSYNEQFF
CDR3 DNA: TGTGCCAGCAGCGTAGCCCAGACAAAGAGCTCCTACAATGAGCAGTTCTTC

J gene: TRBJ2-7
V gene: TRBV7-8
D gene: .
clone size: .
CDR3 protein: CASSPGFEQYF
CDR3 DNA: TGTGCCAGCAGCCCCGGATTCGAGCAGTACTTC

J gene: TRBJ1-2
V gene: TRBV6-6
D gene: .
clone size: once
CDR3 protein: CASRITMGEANYGYTF
CDR3 DNA: TGTGCCAGCAGGATTACTATGGGGGAGGCTAACTATGGCTACACCTTC

J gene: TRBJ1-1
V gene: TRBV29-1
D gene: .
clone size: .
CDR3 protein: CSVRYTEAFF
CDR3 DNA: TGCAGCGTCAGATACACTGAAGCTTTCTTT

J gene: TRBJ2-7
V gene: TRBV5-5
D gene: TRBD1
clone size: .
CDR3 protein: CASSSQQGAAYEQYF
CDR3 DNA: TGTGCCAGCAGCTCCCAACAGGGGGCTGCCTACGAGCAGTACTTC

J gene: TRBJ1-5
V gene: TRBV18
D gene: .
clone size: .
CDR3 protein: CASSPKDSNQPQHF
CDR3 DNA: TGTGCCAGCTCACCGAAAGATAGCAATCAGCCCCAGCATTTT

J gene: TRBJ2-7
V gene: TRBV9
D gene: TRBD1
clone size: .
CDR3 protein: CASSADRGLNEQYF
CDR3 DNA: TGTGCCAGCAGCGCGGACAGGGGGCTAAATGAGCAGTACTTC

J gene: TRBJ2-5
V gene: TRBV29-1
D gene: .
clone size: .
CDR3 protein: CSLRGANQETQYF
CDR3 DNA: TGCAGCCTGCGCGGGGCCAATCAAGAGACCCAGTACTTC

J gene: TRBJ2-1
V gene: TRBV7-2
D gene: .
clone size: once
CDR3 protein: CASSLGVGVANEQFF
CDR3 DNA: TGTGCCAGCAGCTTAGGTGTCGGTGTGGCGAATGAGCAGTTCTTC

J gene: TRBJ2-1
V gene: TRBV15
D gene: .
clone size: .
CDR3 protein: CATSRRGEAGNNEQFF
CDR3 DNA: TGTGCCACCAGCCGACGGGGAGAGGCCGGAAACAATGAGCAGTTCTTC

J gene: TRBJ2-3
V gene: TRBV4-2
D gene: .
clone size: .
CDR3 protein: CASSQELAGATDTQYF
CDR3 DNA: TGTGCCAGCAGCCAAGAGCTAGCAGGGGCCACAGATACGCAGTATTTT

J gene: TRBJ2-5
V gene: TRBV27
D gene: TRBD1
clone size: .
CDR3 protein: CASSLWGQGAETQYF
CDR3 DNA: TGTGCCAGCAGTTTGTGGGGGCAGGGGGCTGAGACCCAGTACTTC

J gene: TRBJ2-7
V gene: TRBV11-3
D gene: .
clone size: .
CDR3 protein: CASSLIVGKGYEQYF
CDR3 DNA: TGTGCCAGCAGCTTAATCGTGGGTAAGGGGTACGAGCAGTACTTC

J gene: TRBJ2-7
V gene: TRBV19
D gene: TRBD1
clone size: once
CDR3 protein: CASNTGTGGREQYF
CDR3 DNA: TGTGCCAGTAACACCGGGACAGGGGGCAGGGAGCAGTACTTC

J gene: TRBJ2-3
V gene: TRBV30
D gene: .
clone size: .
CDR3 protein: CARSGGSTDTQYF
CDR3 DNA: TGTGCCCGGTCGGGTGGGAGCACAGATACGCAGTATTTT